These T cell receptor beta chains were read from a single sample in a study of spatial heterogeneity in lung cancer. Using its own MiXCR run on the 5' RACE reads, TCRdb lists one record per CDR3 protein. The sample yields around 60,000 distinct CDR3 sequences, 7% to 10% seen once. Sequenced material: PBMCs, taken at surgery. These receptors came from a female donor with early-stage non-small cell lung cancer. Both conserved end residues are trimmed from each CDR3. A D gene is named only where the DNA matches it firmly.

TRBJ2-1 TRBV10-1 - ASSYGTDGNEQF
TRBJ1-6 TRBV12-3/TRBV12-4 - ASSTDRLETSPLH
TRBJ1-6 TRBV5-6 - ASSRRSGDSPLH
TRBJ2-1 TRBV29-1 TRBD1 SVEGQGRNEQF
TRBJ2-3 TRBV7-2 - ASSPGVSDTQY
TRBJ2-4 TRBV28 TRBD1 ASSLWTGDKNIQY
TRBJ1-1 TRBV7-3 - ASSSSGGTEAF
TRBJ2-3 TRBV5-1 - ASSLGQTGARTDTQY
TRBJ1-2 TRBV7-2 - ASSLEGPLWGYT
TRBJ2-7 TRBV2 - ASVGPGYEQY
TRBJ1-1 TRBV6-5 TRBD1 ASSQDREVTEAF
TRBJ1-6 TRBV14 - ASSHSRSSPLH
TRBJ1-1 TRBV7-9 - ASSFDRPNTEAF
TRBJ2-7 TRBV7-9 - ASSAGTFYEQY
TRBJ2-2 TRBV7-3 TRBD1 ASSPGTGLF
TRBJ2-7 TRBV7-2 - ASSLFGGNSYEQY
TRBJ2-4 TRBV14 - ASSLRRAGAKNIQY
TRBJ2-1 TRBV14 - ASSQDKAYRDNEQF
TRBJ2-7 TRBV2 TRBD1 ASSEALPWQGAYEQY
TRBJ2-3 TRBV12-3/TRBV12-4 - ASSPGTSTDTQY
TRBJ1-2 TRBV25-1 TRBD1 ASSEYGGGRDGYT
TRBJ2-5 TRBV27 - ATRGLDGTQETQY
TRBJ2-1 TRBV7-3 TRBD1 ASSLRGPDNEQF
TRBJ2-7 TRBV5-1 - ASSLDRTAYEQY
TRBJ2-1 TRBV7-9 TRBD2 ASSLEWTSLYNEQF
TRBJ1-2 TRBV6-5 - ASSYGYGYT
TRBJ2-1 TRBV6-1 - ASTELPAGLGNEQF
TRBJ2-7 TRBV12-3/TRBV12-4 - ASSLGRPNGEQY
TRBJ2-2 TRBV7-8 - ASSTGYTGELF
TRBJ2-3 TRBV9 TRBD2 ASSVDPAGDTDTQY
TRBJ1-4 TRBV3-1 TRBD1 ASSRFTGVNEKLF
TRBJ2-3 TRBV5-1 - ASSLRQVTDTQY
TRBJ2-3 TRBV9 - ASSAPADQDTQY
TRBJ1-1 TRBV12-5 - ASGNMRRNTEAF
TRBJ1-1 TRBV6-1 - ASSEFQAF
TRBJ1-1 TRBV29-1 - SVRTGMSTEAF
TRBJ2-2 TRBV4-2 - ASSQVLYGELF
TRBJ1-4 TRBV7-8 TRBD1 ASSVDRGFEKLF
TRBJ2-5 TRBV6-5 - ASSYGVEGLQETQY
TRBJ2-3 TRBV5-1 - ASSLGVGQITDTQY
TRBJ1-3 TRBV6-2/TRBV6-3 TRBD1 ASRPTGTAGGGTIY
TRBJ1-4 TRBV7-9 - ASIQTGTNEKLF
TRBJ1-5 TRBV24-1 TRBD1 ATAQGNQPQH
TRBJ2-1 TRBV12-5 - ASGYGSYNEQF
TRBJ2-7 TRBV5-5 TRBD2 ASSAGSGSYEQY
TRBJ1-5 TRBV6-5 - ASSYRGGSNQPQH
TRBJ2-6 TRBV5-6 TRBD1 ASRQPGQGNSGANVLT
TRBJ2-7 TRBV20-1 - SARDMTSTYEQY